This TCR beta chain was profiled in a study of blood T cell repertoires in COVID-19. Looking at the study overall: Sites across the United States, Italy and Spain contributed samples from acute and convalescent COVID-19. T cells, B-cell-depleted T cells, or PBMCs supplied cDNA or gDNA.

This clone has a single count. The V end lost 7 bases, the J end lost 1 base, and 22 bases lay between the germline ends. In germline, CDR1 is MDHEN, CDR2 SYDVKM. The CDR3 runs 17 residues. Authors' data handling: It was from reference gene primer amplification that nucleated cell counts were estimated. This table comes from immunoSEQ multiplex PCR, and its TCRdb copy is limited to in-frame clones, with some not included. Clonal size and the V and J genes are those of that table, whereas D and trimming came from the DNA. The profile shows 35,000 to 55,000 clones, around 91% of them singletons. The chain carries TRBV28 and TRBJ1-1; possibly TRBD1 for D (5 bases). This clonotype was obtained from a man in his fifties or sixties with active COVID-19. The material sequenced was peripheral blood. This chain's CDR3 is CASTVTRTRRKNTEAFF. As DNA, the CDR3 is TGTGCCAGCACTGTTACCCGGACAAGACGAAAGAACACTGAAGCTTTCTTT.